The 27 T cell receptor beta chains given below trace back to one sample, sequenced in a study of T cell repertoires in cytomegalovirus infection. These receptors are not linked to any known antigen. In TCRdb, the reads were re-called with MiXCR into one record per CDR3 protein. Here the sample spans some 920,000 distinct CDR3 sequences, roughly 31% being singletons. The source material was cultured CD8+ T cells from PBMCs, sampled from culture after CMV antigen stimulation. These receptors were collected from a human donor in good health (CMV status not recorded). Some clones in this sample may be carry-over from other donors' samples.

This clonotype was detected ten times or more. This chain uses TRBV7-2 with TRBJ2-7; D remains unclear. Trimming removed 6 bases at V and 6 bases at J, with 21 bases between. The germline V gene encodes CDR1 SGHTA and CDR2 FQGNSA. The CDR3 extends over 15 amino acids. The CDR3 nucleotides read TGTGCCAGCAGTCCTGCGGACGCCGGACCTTTCGAGCAGTACTTC. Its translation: CASSPADAGPFEQYF.

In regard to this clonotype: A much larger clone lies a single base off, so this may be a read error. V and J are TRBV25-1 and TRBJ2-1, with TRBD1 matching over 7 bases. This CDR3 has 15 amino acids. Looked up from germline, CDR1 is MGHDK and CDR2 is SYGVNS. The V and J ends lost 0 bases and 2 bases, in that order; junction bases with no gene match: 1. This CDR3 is CASSEYGTAYNEQFF. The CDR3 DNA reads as TGTGCCAGCAGTGAATACGGGACAGCCTACAATGAGCAGTTCTTC.

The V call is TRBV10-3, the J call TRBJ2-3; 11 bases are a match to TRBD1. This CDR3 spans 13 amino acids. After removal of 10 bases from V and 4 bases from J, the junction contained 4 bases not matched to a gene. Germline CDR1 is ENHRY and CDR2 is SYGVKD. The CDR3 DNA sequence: TGTGCCACCGAGGACAGGGGGCCAGATACGCAGTATTTT. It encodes CATEDRGPDTQYF.

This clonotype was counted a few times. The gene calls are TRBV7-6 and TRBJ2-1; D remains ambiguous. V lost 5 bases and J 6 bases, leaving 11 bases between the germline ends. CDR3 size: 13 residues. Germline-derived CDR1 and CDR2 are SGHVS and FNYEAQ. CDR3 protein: CASSPRPANEQFF. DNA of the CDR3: TGTGCCAGCAGCCCACGCCCGGCCAATGAGCAGTTCTTC.

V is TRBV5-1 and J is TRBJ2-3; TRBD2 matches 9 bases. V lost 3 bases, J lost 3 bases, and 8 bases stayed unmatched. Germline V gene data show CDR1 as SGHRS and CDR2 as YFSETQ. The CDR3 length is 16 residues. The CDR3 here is CASSSPVAGVTDTQYF. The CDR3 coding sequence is TGCGCCAGCAGCTCGCCAGTAGCGGGGGTGACAGATACGCAGTATTTT.

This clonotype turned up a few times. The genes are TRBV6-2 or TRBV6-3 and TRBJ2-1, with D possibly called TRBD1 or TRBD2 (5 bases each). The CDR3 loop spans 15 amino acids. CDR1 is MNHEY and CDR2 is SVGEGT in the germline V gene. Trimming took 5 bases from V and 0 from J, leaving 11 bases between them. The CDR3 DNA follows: TGTGCCAGCAGTGACGGGGCCAGCTCCTACAATGAGCAGTTCTTC. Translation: CASSDGASSYNEQFF.

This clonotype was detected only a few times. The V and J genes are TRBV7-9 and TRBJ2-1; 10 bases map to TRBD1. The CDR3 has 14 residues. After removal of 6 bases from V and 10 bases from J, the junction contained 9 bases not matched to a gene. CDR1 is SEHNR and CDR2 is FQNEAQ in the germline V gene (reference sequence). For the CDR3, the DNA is TGTGCCAGCAGTGGGGGACAGGGGAGGAGGGAGCAGTTCTTC. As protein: CASSGGQGRREQFF.

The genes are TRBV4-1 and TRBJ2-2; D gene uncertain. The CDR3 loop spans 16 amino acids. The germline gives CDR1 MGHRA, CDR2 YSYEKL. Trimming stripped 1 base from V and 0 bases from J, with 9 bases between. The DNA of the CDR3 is TGCGCCAGCAGCCAAGTACCCGGATCGAACACCGGGGAGCTGTTTTTT. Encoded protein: CASSQVPGSNTGELFF.

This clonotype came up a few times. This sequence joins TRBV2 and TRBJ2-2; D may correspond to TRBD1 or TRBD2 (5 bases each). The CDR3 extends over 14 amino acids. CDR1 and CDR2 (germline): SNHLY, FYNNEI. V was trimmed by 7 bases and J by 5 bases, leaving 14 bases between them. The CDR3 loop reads CASTWDGGTGELFF. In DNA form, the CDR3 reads TGTGCCAGCACTTGGGACGGTGGGACCGGGGAGCTGTTTTTT.

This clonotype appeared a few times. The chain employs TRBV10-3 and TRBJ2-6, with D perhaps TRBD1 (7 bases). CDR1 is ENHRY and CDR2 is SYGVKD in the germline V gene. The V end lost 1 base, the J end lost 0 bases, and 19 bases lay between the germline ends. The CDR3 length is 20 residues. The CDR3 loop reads CAISEWVSEGAISGANVLTF. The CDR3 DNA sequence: TGTGCCATCAGTGAGTGGGTATCGGAGGGGGCTATCTCTGGGGCCAACGTCCTGACTTTC.

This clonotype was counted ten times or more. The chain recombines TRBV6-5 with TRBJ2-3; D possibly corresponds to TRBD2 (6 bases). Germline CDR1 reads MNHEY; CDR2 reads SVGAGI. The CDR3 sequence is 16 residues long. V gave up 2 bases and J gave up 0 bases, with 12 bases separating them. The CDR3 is CASSYAGGASTDTQYF. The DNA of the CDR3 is TGTGCCAGCAGTTACGCGGGCGGGGCAAGCACAGATACGCAGTATTTT.

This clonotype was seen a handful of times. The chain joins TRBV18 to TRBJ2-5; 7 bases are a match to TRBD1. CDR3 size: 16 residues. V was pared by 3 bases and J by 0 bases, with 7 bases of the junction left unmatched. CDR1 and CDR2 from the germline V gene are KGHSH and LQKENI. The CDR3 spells CASSPGTETYQETQYF. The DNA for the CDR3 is TGTGCCAGCTCACCCGGGACAGAGACGTACCAAGAGACCCAGTACTTC.

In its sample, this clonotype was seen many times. In DNA, the CDR3 is TGTGCCAGCAGCCGAGGCGGGATGGGGGAGACCCAGTACTTC. Its protein product is CASSRGGMGETQYF. This sequence joins TRBV7-2 and TRBJ2-5; possible D gene TRBD2, 6 bases. The CDR3 loop spans 14 amino acids. Trimming took off 5 bases at V and 5 bases at J, with 15 bases between the two ends. CDR1 and CDR2 (germline): SGHTA, FQGNSA.

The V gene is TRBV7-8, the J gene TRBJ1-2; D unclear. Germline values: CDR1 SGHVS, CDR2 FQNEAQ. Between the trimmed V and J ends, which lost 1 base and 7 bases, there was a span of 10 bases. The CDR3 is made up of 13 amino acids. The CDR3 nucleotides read TGTGCCAGCAGCTTAGTTGTGAAAGGTGGCTACACCTTC. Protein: CASSLVVKGGYTF.

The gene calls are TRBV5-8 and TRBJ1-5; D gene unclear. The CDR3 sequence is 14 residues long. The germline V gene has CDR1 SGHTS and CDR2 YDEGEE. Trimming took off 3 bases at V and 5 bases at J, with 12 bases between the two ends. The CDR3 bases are TGTGCCAGCAGCTACTGGGATCCGTATCAGCCCCAGCATTTT. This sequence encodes CASSYWDPYQPQHF.

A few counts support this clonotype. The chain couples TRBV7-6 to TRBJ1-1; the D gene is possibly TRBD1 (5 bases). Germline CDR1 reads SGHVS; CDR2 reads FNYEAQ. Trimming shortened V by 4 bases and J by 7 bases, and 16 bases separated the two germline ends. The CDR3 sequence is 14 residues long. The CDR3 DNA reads TGTGCCAGCAGCTCATTTCAGGGAGCTTTTGAAGCTTTCTTT. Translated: CASSSFQGAFEAFF.

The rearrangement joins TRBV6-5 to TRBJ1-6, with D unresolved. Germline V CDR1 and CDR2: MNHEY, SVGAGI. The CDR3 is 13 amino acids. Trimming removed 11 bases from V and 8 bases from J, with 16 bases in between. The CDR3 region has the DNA TGTGCCCCCTCGGGCGAAGGTGATTCACCCCTCCACTTT. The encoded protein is CAPSGEGDSPLHF.

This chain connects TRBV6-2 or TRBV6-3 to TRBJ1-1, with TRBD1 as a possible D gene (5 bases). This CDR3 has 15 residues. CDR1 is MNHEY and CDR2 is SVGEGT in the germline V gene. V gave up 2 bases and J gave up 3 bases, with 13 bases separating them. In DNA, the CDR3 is TGTGCCAGCAGTTACGTTCAGGGCGGAGACACTGAAGCTTTCTTT. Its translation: CASSYVQGGDTEAFF.

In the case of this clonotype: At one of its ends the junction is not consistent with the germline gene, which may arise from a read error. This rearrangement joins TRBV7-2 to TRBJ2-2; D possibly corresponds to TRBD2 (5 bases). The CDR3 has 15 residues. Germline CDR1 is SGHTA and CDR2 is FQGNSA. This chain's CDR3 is CASSLRGNGPGKLFF. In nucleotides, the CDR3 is TGTGCCAGCAGCTTACGAGGAAACGGTCCCGGGAAGCTGTTTTTT.

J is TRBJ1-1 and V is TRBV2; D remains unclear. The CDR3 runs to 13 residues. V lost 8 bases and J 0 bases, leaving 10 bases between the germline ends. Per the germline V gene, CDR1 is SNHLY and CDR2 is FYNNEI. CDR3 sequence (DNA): TGTGCCAGCCGGAGGGTTGTGAACACTGAAGCTTTCTTT. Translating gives CASRRVVNTEAFF.

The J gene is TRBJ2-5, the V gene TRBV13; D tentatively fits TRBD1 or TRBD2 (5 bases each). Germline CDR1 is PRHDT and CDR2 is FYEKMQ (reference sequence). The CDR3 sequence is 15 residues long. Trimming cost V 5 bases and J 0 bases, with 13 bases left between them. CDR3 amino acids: CASSPRGSNQETQYF. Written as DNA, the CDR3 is TGTGCCAGCAGCCCCCGGGGCTCAAACCAAGAGACCCAGTACTTC.

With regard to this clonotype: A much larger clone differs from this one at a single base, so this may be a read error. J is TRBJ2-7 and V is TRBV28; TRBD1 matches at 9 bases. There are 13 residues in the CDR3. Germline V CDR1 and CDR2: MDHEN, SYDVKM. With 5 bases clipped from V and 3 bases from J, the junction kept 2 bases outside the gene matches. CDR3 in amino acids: CASSRTGDYEQYV. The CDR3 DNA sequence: TGTGCCAGCAGTCGGACAGGGGACTACGAGCAGTACGTC.

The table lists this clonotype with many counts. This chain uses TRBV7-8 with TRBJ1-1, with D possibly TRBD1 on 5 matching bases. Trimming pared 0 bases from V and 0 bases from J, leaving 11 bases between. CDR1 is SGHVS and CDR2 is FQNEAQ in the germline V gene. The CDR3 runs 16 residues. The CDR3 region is CASSLAADTMNTEAFF. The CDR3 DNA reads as TGTGCCAGCAGCTTAGCGGCGGACACCATGAACACTGAAGCTTTCTTT.

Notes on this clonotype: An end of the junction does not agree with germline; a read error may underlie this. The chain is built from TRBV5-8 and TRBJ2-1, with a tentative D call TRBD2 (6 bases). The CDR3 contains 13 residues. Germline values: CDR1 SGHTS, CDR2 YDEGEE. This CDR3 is CTSSWQGGNEQFF. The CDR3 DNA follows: TGTACCAGCAGCTGGCAGGGAGGCAATGAGCAGTTCTTC.

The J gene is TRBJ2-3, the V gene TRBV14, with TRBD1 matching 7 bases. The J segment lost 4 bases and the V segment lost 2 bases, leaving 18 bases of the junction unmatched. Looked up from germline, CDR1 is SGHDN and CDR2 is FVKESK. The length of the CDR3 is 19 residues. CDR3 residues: CASSQIPFATGPPADTQYF. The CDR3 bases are TGTGCCAGCAGCCAAATCCCCTTCGCGACAGGGCCCCCGGCAGATACGCAGTATTTT.

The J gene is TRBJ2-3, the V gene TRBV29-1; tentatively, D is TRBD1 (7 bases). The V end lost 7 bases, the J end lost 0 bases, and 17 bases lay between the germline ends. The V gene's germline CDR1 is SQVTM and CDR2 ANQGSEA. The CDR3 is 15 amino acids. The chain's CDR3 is CSGEGGAGSTDTQYF. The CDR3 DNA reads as TGCAGCGGCGAAGGGGGCGCGGGGAGCACAGATACGCAGTATTTT.

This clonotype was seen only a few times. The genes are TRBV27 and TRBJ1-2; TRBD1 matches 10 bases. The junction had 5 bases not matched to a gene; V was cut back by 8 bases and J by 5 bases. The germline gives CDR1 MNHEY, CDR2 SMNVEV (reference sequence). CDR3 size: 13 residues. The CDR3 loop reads CASRGQGPYGYTF. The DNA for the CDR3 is TGTGCCAGCCGGGGACAGGGGCCTTATGGCTACACCTTC.